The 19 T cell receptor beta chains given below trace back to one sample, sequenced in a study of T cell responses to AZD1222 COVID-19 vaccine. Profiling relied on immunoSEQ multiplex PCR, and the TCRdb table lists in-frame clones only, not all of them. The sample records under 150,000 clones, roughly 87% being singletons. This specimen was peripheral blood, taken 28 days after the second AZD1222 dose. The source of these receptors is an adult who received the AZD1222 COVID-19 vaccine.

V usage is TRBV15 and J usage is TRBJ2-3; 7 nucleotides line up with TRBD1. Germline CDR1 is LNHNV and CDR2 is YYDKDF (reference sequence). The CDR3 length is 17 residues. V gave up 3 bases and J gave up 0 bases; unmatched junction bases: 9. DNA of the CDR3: TGTGCCACCAGCAGGAGTGGAACAGGGGCTAGCACAGATACGCAGTATTTT. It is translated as CATSRSGTGASTDTQYF. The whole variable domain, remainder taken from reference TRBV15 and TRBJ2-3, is DAMVIQNPRYQVTQFGKPVTLSCSQTLNHNVMYWYQQKSSQAPKLLFHYYDKDFNNEADTPDNFQSRRPNTSFCFLDIRSPGLGDTAMYLCATSRSGTGASTDTQYFGPGTRLTVL.

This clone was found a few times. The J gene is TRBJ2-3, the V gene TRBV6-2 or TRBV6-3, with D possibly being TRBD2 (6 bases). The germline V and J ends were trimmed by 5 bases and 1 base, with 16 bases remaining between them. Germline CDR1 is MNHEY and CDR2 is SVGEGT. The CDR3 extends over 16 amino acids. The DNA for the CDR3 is TGTGCCAGCAGTACGAGACTAGTCATCGGCACAGATACGCAGTATTTT. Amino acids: CASSTRLVIGTDTQYF.

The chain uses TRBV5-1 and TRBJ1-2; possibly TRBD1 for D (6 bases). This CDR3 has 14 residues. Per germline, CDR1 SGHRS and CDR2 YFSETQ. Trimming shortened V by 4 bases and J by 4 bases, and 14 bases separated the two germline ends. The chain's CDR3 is CASSPTGNTYGYTF. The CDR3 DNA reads TGCGCCAGCAGCCCAACAGGGAACACCTATGGCTACACCTTC.

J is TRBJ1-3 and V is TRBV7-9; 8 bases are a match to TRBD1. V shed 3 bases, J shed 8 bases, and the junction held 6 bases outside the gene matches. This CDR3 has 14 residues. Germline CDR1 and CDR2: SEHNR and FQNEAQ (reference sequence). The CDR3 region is CASSFGQGSYTIYF. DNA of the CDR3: TGTGCCAGCAGCTTCGGACAGGGTTCGTACACCATATATTTT.

DNA for the CDR3: TGTGCCAGCAGCTTAGCTAGGGGGAGGTACGAGCAGTACTTC. This translates into CASSLARGRYEQYF. This chain links TRBV7-8 with TRBJ2-7; D may be TRBD1 or TRBD2 (6 bases each). The CDR3 is made up of 14 amino acids. The germline gives CDR1 SGHVS, CDR2 FQNEAQ. The V and J ends lost 0 bases and 4 bases respectively, with 10 bases between them.

In DNA, the CDR3 is TGTGCCTGGAGTGTGGGGTCCTCCACTGAAGCTTTCTTT. This translates into CAWSVGSSTEAFF. The chain combines TRBV30 with TRBJ1-1; D is undetermined. Trimming took 0 bases from V and 4 from J, leaving 9 bases between them. The CDR3 loop spans 13 amino acids. Germline values: CDR1 GTSNPN, CDR2 SVGIG (reference sequence).

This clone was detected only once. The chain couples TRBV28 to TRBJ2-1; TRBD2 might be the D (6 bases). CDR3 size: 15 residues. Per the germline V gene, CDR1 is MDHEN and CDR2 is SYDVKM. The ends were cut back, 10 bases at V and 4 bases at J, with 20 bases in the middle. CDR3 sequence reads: CAIRRGTAEYNEQFF. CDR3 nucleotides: TGTGCCATCCGACGAGGGACTGCGGAGTACAATGAGCAGTTCTTC.

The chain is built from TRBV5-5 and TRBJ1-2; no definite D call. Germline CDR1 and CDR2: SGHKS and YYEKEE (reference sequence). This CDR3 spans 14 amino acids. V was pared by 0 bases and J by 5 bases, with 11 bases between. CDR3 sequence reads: CASSLAVGGYGYTF. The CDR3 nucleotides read TGTGCCAGCAGCTTGGCTGTAGGAGGGTATGGCTACACCTTC.

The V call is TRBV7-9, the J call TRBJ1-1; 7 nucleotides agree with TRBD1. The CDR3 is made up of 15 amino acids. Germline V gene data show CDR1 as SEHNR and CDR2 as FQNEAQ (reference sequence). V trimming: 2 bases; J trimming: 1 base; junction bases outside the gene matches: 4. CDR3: CASSLRTGQNTEAFF. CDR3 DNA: TGTGCCAGCAGCTTAAGGACAGGACAGAACACTGAAGCTTTCTTT.

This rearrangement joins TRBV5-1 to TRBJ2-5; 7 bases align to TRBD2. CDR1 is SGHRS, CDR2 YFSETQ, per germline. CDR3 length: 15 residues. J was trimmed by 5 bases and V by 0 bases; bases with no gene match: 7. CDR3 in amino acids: CASSLELGGTETQYF. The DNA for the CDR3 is TGCGCCAGCAGCTTGGAATTGGGAGGGACGGAGACCCAGTACTTC.

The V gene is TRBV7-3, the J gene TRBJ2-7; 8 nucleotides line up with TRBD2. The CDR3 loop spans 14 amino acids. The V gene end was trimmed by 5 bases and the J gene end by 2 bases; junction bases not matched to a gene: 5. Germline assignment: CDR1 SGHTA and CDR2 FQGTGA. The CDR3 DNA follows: TGTGCCAGCAGCCCCGGCGGGGGGCCCTACGAGCAGTACTTC. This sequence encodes CASSPGGGPYEQYF.

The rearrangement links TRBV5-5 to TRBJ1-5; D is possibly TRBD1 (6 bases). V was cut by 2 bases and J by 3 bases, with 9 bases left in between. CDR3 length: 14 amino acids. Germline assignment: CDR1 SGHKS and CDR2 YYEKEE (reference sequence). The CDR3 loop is CASSFTGNNQPQHF. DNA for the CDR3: TGTGCCAGCAGCTTCACAGGGAACAATCAGCCCCAGCATTTT.

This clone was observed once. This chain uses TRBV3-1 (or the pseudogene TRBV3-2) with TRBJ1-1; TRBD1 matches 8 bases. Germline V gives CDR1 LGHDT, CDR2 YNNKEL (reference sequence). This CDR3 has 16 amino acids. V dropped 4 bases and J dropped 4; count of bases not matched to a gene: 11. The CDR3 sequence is CASSRDGQGRGTEAFF. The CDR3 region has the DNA TGTGCCAGCAGCCGAGACGGACAGGGACGGGGCACTGAAGCTTTCTTT.

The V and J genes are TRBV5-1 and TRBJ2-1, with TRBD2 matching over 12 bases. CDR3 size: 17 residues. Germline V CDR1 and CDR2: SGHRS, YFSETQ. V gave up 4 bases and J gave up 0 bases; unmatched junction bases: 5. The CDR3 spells CASSALAGGSSYNEQFF. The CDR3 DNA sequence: TGCGCCAGCAGCGCTCTAGCGGGGGGGAGCTCCTACAATGAGCAGTTCTTC.

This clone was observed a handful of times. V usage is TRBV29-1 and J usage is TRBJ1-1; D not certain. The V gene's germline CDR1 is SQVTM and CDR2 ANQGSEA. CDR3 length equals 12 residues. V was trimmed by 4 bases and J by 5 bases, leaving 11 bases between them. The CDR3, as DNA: TGCAGCGTTGCTCCTCCTGGGACTGAAGCTTTCTTT. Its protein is CSVAPPGTEAFF.

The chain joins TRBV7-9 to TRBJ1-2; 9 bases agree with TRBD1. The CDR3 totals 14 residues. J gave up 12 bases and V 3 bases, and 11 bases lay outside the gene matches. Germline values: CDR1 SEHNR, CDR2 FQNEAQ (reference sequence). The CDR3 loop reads CASSFWTGALGNTF. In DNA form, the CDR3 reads TGTGCCAGCAGCTTTTGGACAGGGGCCCTGGGGAACACCTTC. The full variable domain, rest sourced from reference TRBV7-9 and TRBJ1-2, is DTGVSQNPRHKITKRGQNVTFRCDPISEHNRLYWYRQTLGQGPEFLTYFQNEAQLEKSRLLSDRFSAERPKGSFSTLEIQRTEQGDSAMYLCASSFWTGALGNTFGSGTRLTVV.

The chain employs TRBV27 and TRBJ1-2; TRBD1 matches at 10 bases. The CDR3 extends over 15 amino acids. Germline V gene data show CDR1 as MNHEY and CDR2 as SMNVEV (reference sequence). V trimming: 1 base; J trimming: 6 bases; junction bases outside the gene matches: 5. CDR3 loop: CASSLWGQGRDGYTF. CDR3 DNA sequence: TGTGCCAGCAGTTTATGGGGACAGGGGAGGGATGGCTACACCTTC.

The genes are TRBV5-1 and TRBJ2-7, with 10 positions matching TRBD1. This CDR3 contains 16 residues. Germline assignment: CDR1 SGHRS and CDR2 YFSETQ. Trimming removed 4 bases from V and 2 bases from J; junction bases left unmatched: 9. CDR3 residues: CASSPLTGTGAYEQYF. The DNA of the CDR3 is TGCGCCAGCAGCCCCCTTACCGGGACAGGGGCCTACGAGCAGTACTTC.

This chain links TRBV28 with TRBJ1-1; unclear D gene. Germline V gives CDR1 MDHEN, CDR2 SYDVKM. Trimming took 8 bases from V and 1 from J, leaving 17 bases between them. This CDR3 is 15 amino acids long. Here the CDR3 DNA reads TGTGCCAGCCATTCTAGGCCGGGATCGAACACTGAAGCTTTCTTT. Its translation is CASHSRPGSNTEAFF.